This T cell receptor (beta chain) derives from a study of control samples from healthy donors and cancer patients. CDR1 is SEHNR and CDR2 is FQNEAQ in the germline V gene (reference sequence). The CDR3 runs 14 residues. Trimming shortened V by 2 bases and J by 4 bases, and 11 bases separated the two germline ends. Clones were read by immunoSEQ multiplex PCR, and TCRdb kept only the in-frame ones, dropping some. The table lists 170,000 or so clones, around 90% of them singletons. The receptor comes from a woman in her fifties or sixties in good health. Sequences were obtained from blood. This chain connects TRBV7-9 to TRBJ1-2; D not certain. The CDR3 DNA sequence: TGTGCCAGCAGCTTAAGTAGGGAAGTCTATGGCTACACCTTC. Protein sequence: CASSLSREVYGYTF.